This TCR beta chain emerged from a study of T cells after yellow fever vaccination (dated by TCRdb to about 2019). Context from the whole study: The SMART-Seq v4 Ultra Low Input RNA kit was used to prepare libraries from fractions with low cell numbers. Two healthy male donors, one aged 18 to 30 and one aged 30 to 40 years, made up the cohort. Blood samples were taken at several timepoints before and after primary and secondary immunization, and bulk PBMC replicates and cell subsets were isolated. To follow T-cell clones before and after both primary and booster YFV17D yellow fever vaccination, bulk TCR alpha and beta repertoires underwent longitudinal sequencing.

On the study overall, not on this receptor specifically: A small share of clonotypes was detected in both CD4 and CD8 compartments, with the overlap likely arising from convergent recombination. Because abundant contaminating clonotypes from the bulk population could be contained in FACS-sorted repertoires, computational filtering was required. Compared with the primary T-cell response, the secondary T-cell response was weaker but faster, peaking on day 5 rather than day 15. Because the study included only two donors, the extent to which the findings can be generalized is limited. Most clones expanded after primary vaccination (almost 97% of CD4 and 80% to 90% of CD8) were re-detected after the booster, suggesting that broad memory maintenance occurred.

In this sample, this clonotype turned up many times. There is no known antigen for this receptor. No much larger clone exists at a distance of one base, and base qualities are not known. Interpreted using the paper, the treatment or condition label stands for: live attenuated yellow fever vaccine strain. At every blood-draw timepoint, two biological replicates of bulk PBMCs were collected. A standard Ficoll-Paque protocol was used to isolate PBMCs from peripheral blood. TriZol was used to extract RNA from bulk PBMCs, CD4 and CD8 fractions, and dextramer-positive and dextramer-negative fractions. Sequencing was carried out with an Illumina NovaSeq 6000. TCR cDNA was synthesized by 5'RACE template switching, through which a universal primer site and unique molecular identifiers were introduced. Priming of cDNA synthesis was performed from both the TCR alpha and TCR beta constant segments. Library amplification involved two PCR steps, and the second step added sample barcodes and sequencing adapters. Sequencing of libraries was performed on Illumina HiSeq 2500 (2x100 bp) or NovaSeq (2x150 bp). The study's processing was this. MIGEC handled demultiplexing of reads and collapsing into UMI consensus sequences, while MiXCR performed V(D)J alignment. Vaccine-responding clonotypes were defined with edgeR using replicate PBMC samples, requiring FDR below 0.01 and a log2 fold change above 5 up to day 15. Bulk clonotypes were assigned CD4 or CD8 identity according to which sequenced CD4 or CD8 repertoire held them at higher abundance. TCRdb took the public reads, trimmed them with fastp at Q25, ran MiXCR for clone calling and kept in-frame beta chains. When rows share a CDR3 protein, they turn into one entry using the most common DNA and genes. V and J calls and clone size were set by TCRdb, not the authors. For this sample there are about 340,000 distinct CDR3 sequences; 4% appear just once. Together, the top ten hold roughly 24% of the sample.

The germline V gene (reference sequence) yields SEHNR for CDR1 and FQNEAQ for CDR2. The CDR3 measures 14 amino acids from cysteine to phenylalanine. Of the read, only the CDR3 DNA is kept; its 42 bases are in frame from base 1. Relative to germline, V is missing 5 bases and J is missing 5 bases, with 8 bases of the junction outside any gene match. The sequencing used PBMCs, collected 5 days after the yellow fever booster vaccination. This TCR was recovered from a man younger than 35 who received the YFV17D yellow fever vaccine. The chain is assembled from TRBV7-9 and TRBJ2-5, and TRBD2 matches 7 of the central bases. Here the CDR3 is given as CASSPTGLVETQYF. The bases are TGTGCCAGCAGCCCAACAGGACTAGTTGAGACCCAGTACTTC.